Given below is one T cell receptor (beta chain) in context. Its antigen is not identified. Here immunoSEQ multiplex PCR was the method, and the copy in TCRdb shows in-frame clones only, minus some. The table shows about 46,000 clones, with around 70% occurring only once. The data originate from a study of vaccination effects on CD4 cells after COVID-19. An approximately 10-day culture period preceded the isolation of CD4+ T cells. The person had a PCR-confirmed SARS-CoV-2 infection during March to December 2020. Trimming at V came to 1 base and at J to 7 bases, leaving 3 bases not matched to a gene. The CDR3 has 14 residues. CDR1 is SEHNR, CDR2 FQNEAQ, per germline (reference sequence).

The sequences come from CD4+ T cells from PBMCs cultured without peptide, collected before COVID-19 vaccination. The clonotype was recovered from a human donor who had a prior SARS-CoV-2 infection. The chain recombines TRBV7-9 with TRBJ1-4; TRBD1 matches at 7 bases. The CDR3 nucleotides read TGTGCCAGCAGCTTAGGTGACAGGGCTGAAAAACTGTTTTTT. It specifies CASSLGDRAEKLFF.